The clone carrying this T cell receptor (beta chain) was found a few times. These data belong to a study of Graves' ophthalmopathy and Graves' hyperthyroidism. The CDR3 covers 14 residues. The germline CDR1 and CDR2 sequences are LNHDA and SQIVND (reference sequence). J gave up 1 base and V 6 bases, and 4 bases lay outside the gene matches. The TCR beta CDR3 regions underwent amplification from RNA transcripts. First-round RT-PCR used HTBI primers; second-round multiplex PCR followed. TCRdb recomputed calls from the multiplex PCR reads with MiXCR, one row per CDR3 protein. The sample shows about 740,000 distinct CDR3 sequences, approximately 40% of them seen only once.

The sample consisted of peripheral blood. This clonotype was sampled from an adult man with Graves' ophthalmopathy. The rearrangement uses TRBV19 and TRBJ1-2; TRBD1 matches 8 bases. The CDR3 bases are TGTGCCAGTAGGACAGGGGACCTTAACTATGGCTACACCTTC. It is translated as CASRTGDLNYGYTF.